This T cell receptor beta chain was profiled in a study of T cell repertoires in Merkel cell carcinoma (dated by TCRdb to the late 2010s). The study in broad terms: Patients who had received intralesional immunotherapy or systemic immune checkpoint blockade prior to the biopsy were excluded. MCPyV-specific clonotypes were initially defined through tetramer sorting, cloning and paired TCR sequencing of expanded tumor-infiltrating lymphocytes. To be included, a subject needed both a diagnosis of MCPyV-positive Merkel cell carcinoma and tumor-infiltrating lymphocytes that had been successfully expanded in vitro. The research as a whole found: Normal tissue biopsies were not studied.

V is clipped by 4 bases and J by 0 bases, and the sequence between their germline boundaries is 17 bases long. Sequences SGHNT (CDR1) and YYREEE (CDR2) are obtained from the germline V gene (reference sequence). From its cysteine to its phenylalanine, the CDR3 spans 17 amino acids. Only CDR3 DNA remains: 51 bases, in frame from the first base. TRB CDR3 sequencing and data processing of tumor genomic DNA were performed with the immunoSEQ assay. This is the immuneACCESS table as TCRdb keeps it, with only in-frame sequences that have V and J called. A part of the clones is gone; compared with another copy, unresolved V genes explain less than half, and the rest is unexplained. This sample comprises 12,000 to 15,000 clones, 76% of them detected only once. Of the sample, 17% falls within the top ten clones. Each study subject had MCPyV-positive Merkel cell carcinoma confirmed by biopsy and had serum antibodies to T-antigen that tested positive. Six adjacent 10-micron frozen tumor sections were used for genomic DNA extraction without cell sorting or culture. Roughly 5 x 5 x 5 mm of tumor biopsy tissue was frozen in optimal cutting temperature compound. In the frozen biopsy, scout sections stained with hematoxylin and eosin confirmed plenty of Merkel cell carcinoma along with infiltrating cells.

On this clone itself: What this receptor recognizes is not known. One base away there is no much larger clone; base qualities are not given.

Sequenced input: tumor tissue. The TCR comes from an adult with Merkel cell carcinoma. The chain was built from TRBV5-4 and TRBJ2-4; a weak D assignment points to TRBD2 (7 bases agree). The DNA is as follows: TGTGCCAGCAGCCCTTCCGCGGGGGCTGAAGCCAAAAACATTCAGTACTTC. The resulting protein is CASSPSAGAEAKNIQYF.